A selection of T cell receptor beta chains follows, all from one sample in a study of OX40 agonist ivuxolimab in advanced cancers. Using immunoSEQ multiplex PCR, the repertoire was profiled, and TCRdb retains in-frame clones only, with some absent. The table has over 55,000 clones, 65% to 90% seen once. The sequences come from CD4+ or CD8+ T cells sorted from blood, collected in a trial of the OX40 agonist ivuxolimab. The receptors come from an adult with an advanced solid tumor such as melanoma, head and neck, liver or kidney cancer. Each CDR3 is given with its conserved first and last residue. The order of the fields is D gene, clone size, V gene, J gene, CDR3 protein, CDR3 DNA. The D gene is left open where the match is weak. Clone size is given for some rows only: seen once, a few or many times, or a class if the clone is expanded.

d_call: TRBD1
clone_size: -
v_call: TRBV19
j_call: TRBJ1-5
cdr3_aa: CASSIGGTGSYQPQHF
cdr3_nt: TGTGCCAGTAGTATTGGGGGGACAGGGTCCTATCAGCCCCAGCATTTT

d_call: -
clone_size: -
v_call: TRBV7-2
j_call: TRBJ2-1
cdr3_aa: CASSFRGVSEQFF
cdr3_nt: TGTGCCAGCAGCTTTAGGGGGGTATCTGAGCAGTTCTTC

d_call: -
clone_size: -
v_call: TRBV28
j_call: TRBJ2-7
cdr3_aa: CASSLWTVGYYEQYF
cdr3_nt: TGTGCCAGCAGTTTATGGACGGTCGGGTACTACGAGCAGTACTTC

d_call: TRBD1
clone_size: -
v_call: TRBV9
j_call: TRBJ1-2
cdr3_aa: CASSNRDRGYYGYTF
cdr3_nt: TGTGCCAGCAGCAACCGGGACAGGGGGTACTATGGCTACACCTTC

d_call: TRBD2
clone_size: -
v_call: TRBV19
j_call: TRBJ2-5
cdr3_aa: CAAGDQETQYF
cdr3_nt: TGTGCCGCGGGGGACCAAGAGACCCAGTACTTC

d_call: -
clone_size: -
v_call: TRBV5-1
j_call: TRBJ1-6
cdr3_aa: CASARRPNSPLHF
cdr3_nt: TGCGCCAGCGCAAGACGGCCTAATTCACCCCTCCACTTT

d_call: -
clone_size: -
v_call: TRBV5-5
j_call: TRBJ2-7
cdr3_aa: CASSTAWTVEFYEQYF
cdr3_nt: TGTGCCAGCAGTACGGCGTGGACCGTCGAATTCTACGAGCAGTACTTC

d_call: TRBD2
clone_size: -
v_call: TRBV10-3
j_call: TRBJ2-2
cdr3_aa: CAIRTSGFRDTGELFF
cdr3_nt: TGTGCCATCAGGACTAGCGGGTTCCGCGACACCGGGGAGCTGTTTTTT

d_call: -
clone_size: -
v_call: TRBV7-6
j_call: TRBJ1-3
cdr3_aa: CASSLGHLSGNTIYF
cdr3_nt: TGTGCCAGCAGCTTAGGACACCTCTCTGGAAACACCATATATTTT

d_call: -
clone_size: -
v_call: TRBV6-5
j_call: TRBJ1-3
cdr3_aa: CASGQGNTIYF
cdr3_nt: TGTGCCAGCGGACAGGGAAACACCATATATTTT

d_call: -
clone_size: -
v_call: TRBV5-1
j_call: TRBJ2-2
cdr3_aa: CASQQGNTGELFF
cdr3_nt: TGCGCCAGTCAACAGGGGAACACCGGGGAGCTGTTTTTT

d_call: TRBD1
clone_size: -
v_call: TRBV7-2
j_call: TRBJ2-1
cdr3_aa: CASSQWDSPYNEQFF
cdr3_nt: TGTGCCAGCAGCCAGTGGGACAGTCCTTACAATGAGCAGTTCTTC

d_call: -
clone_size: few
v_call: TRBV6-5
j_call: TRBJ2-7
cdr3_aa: CASVGVGRHEQYF
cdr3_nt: TGTGCCAGCGTTGGGGTCGGTCGGCACGAGCAGTACTTC

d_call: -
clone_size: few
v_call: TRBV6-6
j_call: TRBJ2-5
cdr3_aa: CASRASRGLVETQYF
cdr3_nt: TGTGCCAGCAGGGCCTCTAGGGGTTTGGTAGAGACCCAGTACTTC

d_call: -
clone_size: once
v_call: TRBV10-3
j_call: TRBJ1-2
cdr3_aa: CAISEGAANYGYTF
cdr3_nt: TGTGCCATCAGTGAGGGGGCTGCTAACTATGGCTACACCTTC

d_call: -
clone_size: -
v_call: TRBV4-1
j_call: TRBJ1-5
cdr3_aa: CASRFNRANQPQHF
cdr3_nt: TGCGCCAGCAGGTTTAACAGAGCCAATCAGCCCCAGCATTTT

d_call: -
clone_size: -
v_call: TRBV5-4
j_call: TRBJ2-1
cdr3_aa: CASSLGQTNEQFF
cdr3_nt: TGTGCCAGCAGCTTGGGGCAGACTAATGAGCAGTTCTTC

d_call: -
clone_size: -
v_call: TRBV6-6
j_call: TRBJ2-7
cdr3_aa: CASSFRHRAPYEQYF
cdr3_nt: TGTGCCAGCAGTTTCAGGCACAGGGCGCCCTACGAGCAGTACTTC

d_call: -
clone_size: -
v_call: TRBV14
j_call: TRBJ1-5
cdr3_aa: CASPPALLQELLPQHF
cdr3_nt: TGTGCCAGCCCGCCCGCTCTATTACAGGAGTTGCTGCCCCAGCATTTT

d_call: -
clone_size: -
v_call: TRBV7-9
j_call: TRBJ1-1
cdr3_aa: CASSFQGNTEAFF
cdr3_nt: TGTGCCAGCAGCTTCCAGGGGAACACTGAAGCTTTCTTT

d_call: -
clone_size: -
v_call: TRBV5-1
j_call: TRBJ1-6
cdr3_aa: CASSLTGPDNSPLHF
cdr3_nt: TGCGCCAGCAGCTTGACCGGGCCCGATAATTCACCCCTCCACTTT

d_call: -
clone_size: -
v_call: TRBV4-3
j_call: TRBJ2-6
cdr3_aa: CASSQTGKGAWANVLTF
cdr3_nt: TGCGCCAGCAGCCAAACGGGAAAAGGGGCCTGGGCCAACGTCCTGACTTTC

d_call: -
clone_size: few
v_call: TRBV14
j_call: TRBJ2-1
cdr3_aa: CASSLRSSYNEQFF
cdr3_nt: TGTGCCAGCAGCCTTAGATCCTCCTACAATGAGCAGTTCTTC

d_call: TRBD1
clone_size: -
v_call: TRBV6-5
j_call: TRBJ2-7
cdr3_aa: CASSITGVDEQYF
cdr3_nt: TGTGCCAGCAGTATAACAGGGGTGGACGAGCAGTACTTC

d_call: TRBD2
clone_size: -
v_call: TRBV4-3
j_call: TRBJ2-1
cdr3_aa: CASSQDHGLAGGAGQFF
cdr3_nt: TGCGCCAGCAGCCAAGATCATGGGCTAGCGGGGGGGGCGGGGCAGTTCTTC

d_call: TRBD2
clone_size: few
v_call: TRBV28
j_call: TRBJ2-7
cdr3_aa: CASRGLAGETSYEQYF
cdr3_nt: TGTGCCAGCAGGGGACTAGCGGGGGAGACCTCCTACGAGCAGTACTTC

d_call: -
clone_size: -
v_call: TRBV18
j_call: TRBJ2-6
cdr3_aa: CASSPFNGRTSGANVLTF
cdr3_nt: TGTGCCAGCTCACCTTTTAACGGGCGCACCTCTGGGGCCAACGTCCTGACTTTC

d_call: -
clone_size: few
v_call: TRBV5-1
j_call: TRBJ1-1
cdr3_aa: CASSPQTGMAEAFF
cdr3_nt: TGCGCCAGCAGCCCCCAGACAGGTATGGCTGAAGCTTTCTTT

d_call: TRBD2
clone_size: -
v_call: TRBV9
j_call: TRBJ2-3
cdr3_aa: CASSVGAQGLASTDTQYF
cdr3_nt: TGTGCCAGCAGCGTAGGGGCCCAGGGACTAGCTAGCACAGATACGCAGTATTTT

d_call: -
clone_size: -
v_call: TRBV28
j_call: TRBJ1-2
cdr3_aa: CATAGYDYGYTF
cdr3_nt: TGTGCCACGGCCGGGTACGACTATGGCTACACCTTC

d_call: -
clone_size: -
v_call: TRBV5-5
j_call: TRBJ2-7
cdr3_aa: CASSLDSGAYEQYF
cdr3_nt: TGTGCCAGCAGCTTGGACTCTGGGGCCTACGAGCAGTACTTC

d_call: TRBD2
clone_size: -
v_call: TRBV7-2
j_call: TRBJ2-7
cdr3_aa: CASSPMPSGGSEQYF
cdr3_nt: TGTGCCAGCAGTCCGATGCCTAGCGGGGGATCCGAGCAGTACTTC

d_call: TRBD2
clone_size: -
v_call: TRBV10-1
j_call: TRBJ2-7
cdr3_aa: CASRGLAGANEQYF
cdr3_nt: TGCGCCAGCAGGGGACTAGCGGGAGCCAACGAGCAGTACTTC

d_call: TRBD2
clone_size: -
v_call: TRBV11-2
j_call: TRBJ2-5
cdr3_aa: CASSLRTSGSPHQETQYF
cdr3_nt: TGTGCCAGCAGCCTTCGGACTAGCGGGAGCCCCCACCAAGAGACCCAGTACTTC

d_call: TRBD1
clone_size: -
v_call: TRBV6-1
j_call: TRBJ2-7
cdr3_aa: CASRDRDHEQYF
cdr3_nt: TGTGCCAGCCGGGACAGGGACCACGAGCAGTACTTC

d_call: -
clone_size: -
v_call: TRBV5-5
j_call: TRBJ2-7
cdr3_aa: CASGLDLKPYEQYF
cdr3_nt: TGTGCCAGCGGCCTTGACTTGAAACCCTACGAGCAGTACTTC

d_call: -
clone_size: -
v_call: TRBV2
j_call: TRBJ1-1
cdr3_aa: CASSRGMNTEAFF
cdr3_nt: TGTGCCAGCAGTAGGGGCATGAACACTGAAGCTTTCTTT

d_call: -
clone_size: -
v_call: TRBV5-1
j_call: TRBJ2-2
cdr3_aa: CASSLGHMNTGELFF
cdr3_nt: TGCGCCAGCAGCTTGGGTCATATGAACACCGGGGAGCTGTTTTTT

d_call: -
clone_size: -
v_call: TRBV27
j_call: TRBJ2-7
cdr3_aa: CASSLSTEPYEQYF
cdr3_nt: TGTGCCAGCAGTTTATCGACAGAGCCCTACGAGCAGTACTTC

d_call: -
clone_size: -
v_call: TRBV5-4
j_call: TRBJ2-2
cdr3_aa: CASNQRGGARGTGELFF
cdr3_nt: TGTGCCAGCAACCAAAGAGGGGGGGCGCGGGGCACCGGGGAGCTGTTTTTT

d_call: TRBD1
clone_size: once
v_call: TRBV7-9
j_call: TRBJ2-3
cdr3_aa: CASSSGQGWKDTQYF
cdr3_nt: TGTGCCAGCAGCTCGGGACAGGGGTGGAAAGATACGCAGTATTTT

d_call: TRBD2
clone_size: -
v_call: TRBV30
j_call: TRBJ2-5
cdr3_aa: CAWEGLDIETQYF
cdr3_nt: TGTGCCTGGGAGGGACTAGACATCGAGACCCAGTACTTC